This TCR beta chain appears in the sequencing data of a study of CD8+CD57+ T cells in acquired aplastic anemia. In the study overall: DNA recovered from sorted CD4+ and CD8+ cells had a mean of roughly 3 ug.

TCR beta VDJ and CDR3 profiles were obtained from a genomic DNA template. TCRdb reanalysed the reads using MiXCR and keeps one entry per CDR3 protein. This table holds about 160,000 distinct CDR3 sequences, about two thirds found once. Whoever was chosen for sequencing had shown CD8+CD57+ cell expansion by flow cytometry. A severe acquired aplastic anemia diagnosis applied to all patients. In this sample, this clonotype turned up many times. Its target is unknown. Overall study results and limits: Patients did not significantly differ from controls in CD8+ Simpson's diversity.

The V end was cut by 1 base, the J end by 0 bases, with 4 bases between. Germline V lookup: CDR1 MNHEY, CDR2 SMNVEV (reference sequence). This CDR3 is built from 13 residues. This clonotype originated in a human donor with aplastic anemia. The V call is TRBV27, the J call TRBJ2-7; no firm D call. Sequenced: sorted CD4+, CD8+, or CD8+CD57+ T cells (not recorded which) from PBMCs. The CDR3 DNA reads TGTGCCAGCAGTTTATACAACTCCTACGAGCAGTACTTC. Its translation: CASSLYNSYEQYF.